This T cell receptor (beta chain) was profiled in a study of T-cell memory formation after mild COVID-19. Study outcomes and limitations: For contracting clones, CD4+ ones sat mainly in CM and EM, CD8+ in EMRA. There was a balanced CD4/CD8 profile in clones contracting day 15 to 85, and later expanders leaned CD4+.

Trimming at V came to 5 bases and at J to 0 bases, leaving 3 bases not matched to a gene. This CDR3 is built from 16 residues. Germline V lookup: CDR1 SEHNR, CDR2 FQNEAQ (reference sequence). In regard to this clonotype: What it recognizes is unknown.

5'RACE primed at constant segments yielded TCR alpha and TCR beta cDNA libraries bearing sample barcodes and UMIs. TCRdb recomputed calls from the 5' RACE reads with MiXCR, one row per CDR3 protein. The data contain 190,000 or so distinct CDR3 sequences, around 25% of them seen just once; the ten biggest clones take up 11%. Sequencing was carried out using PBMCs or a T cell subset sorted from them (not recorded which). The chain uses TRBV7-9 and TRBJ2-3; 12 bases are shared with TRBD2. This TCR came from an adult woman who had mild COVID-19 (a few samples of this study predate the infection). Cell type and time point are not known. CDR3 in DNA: TGTGCCAGCAGCCGGACTAGCGGGGCAAGCACAGATACGCAGTATTTT. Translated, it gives CASSRTSGASTDTQYF.